Listed below are T cell receptor beta chains from one sample, sequenced in a study of blood T cell repertoires in COVID-19. The protocol was immunoSEQ multiplex PCR, while the TCRdb copy is restricted to in-frame clones and leaves out a portion. The sample lists roughly 100,000 clones, 75% to 95% occurring once. The sample taken for sequencing was peripheral blood. These TCRs come from a young man with acute or convalescent COVID-19. Both conserved end residues are part of each CDR3. D genes are given only for firm matches. Some rows have no size entry. The others give once, few or many, or a class for an expanded clone.

TRBV14	.	.	TRBJ2-7	CASSRTGSWYEQYF	TGTGCCAGCAGCCGTACAGGGAGTTGGTACGAGCAGTACTTC
TRBV5-4	.	.	TRBJ1-5	CASSDGSVSNQPQHF	TGTGCCAGCAGCGACGGGTCAGTTAGCAATCAGCCCCAGCATTTT
TRBV12-3/TRBV12-4	.	TRBD1	TRBJ1-2	CASSLRGRDGYTF	TGTGCCAGCAGTTTAAGGGGGCGCGATGGCTACACCTTC
TRBV27	.	TRBD1	TRBJ1-3	CASSWDSSGNTIYF	TGTGCCAGCAGTTGGGACAGCTCTGGAAACACCATATATTTT
TRBV4-2	few	TRBD2	TRBJ2-2	CASSQDSGWGAGGPPGELFF	TGTGCCAGCAGCCAAGATTCGGGTTGGGGAGCGGGAGGGCCCCCCGGGGAGCTGTTTTTT
TRBV30	.	.	TRBJ1-2	CAWSKAKSLNYGYTF	TGTGCCTGGAGTAAAGCAAAAAGCCTTAACTATGGCTACACCTTC
TRBV5-6	.	.	TRBJ1-2	CASSFSDYRADGYTF	TGTGCCAGCAGCTTCTCGGATTACAGGGCAGATGGCTACACCTTC
TRBV27	.	.	TRBJ1-5	CASSLQATANQPQHF	TGTGCCAGCAGTTTACAGGCGACCGCCAATCAGCCCCAGCATTTT
TRBV24-1	.	TRBD2	TRBJ2-3	CATSDFRGGELAGGTGTDTQYF	TGTGCCACCAGTGATTTTAGAGGAGGAGAGCTAGCGGGAGGGACCGGCACAGATACGCAGTATTTT
TRBV5-1	.	.	TRBJ1-2	CASSSETANYGYTF	TGCGCCAGCAGCTCCGAGACAGCTAACTATGGCTACACCTTC
TRBV11-2	.	.	TRBJ2-7	CASSPSSFTEAQNEQYF	TGTGCCAGCAGCCCCTCTAGCTTTACGGAGGCGCAAAACGAGCAGTACTTC
TRBV7-2	.	.	TRBJ1-2	CASTPAVPGDGYTF	TGTGCCAGCACCCCAGCAGTCCCCGGGGATGGCTACACCTTC
TRBV20-1	once	.	TRBJ2-1	CSASSVVEQFF	TGCAGTGCTAGTTCTGTAGTGGAGCAGTTCTTC
TRBV11-3	.	TRBD1	TRBJ1-5	CASSPPDRVGNQPQHF	TGTGCCAGCAGCCCTCCCGACAGGGTTGGCAATCAGCCCCAGCATTTT
TRBV18	.	.	TRBJ2-1	CASSGPVQRESHNEQFF	TGTGCCAGCTCAGGTCCCGTCCAACGCGAGTCGCACAATGAGCAGTTCTTC
TRBV28	.	.	TRBJ1-2	CASSLPMGSYGYTF	TGTGCCAGCAGTTTACCGATGGGGAGTTATGGCTACACCTTC
TRBV5-4	once	.	TRBJ1-2	CASGYPLDTNNYGYTF	TGTGCCAGCGGCTACCCACTTGACACCAATAACTATGGCTACACCTTC
TRBV19	.	.	TRBJ1-2	CASSPAGYYGYTF	TGTGCCAGTAGTCCCGCAGGGTACTATGGCTACACCTTC
TRBV6-6	.	.	TRBJ1-2	CASRGSRENYGYTF	TGTGCCAGCAGGGGGTCGAGGGAGAACTATGGCTACACCTTC
TRBV6-1	.	.	TRBJ1-2	CASSEAQVKGYTF	TGTGCCAGCAGTGAAGCCCAGGTAAAGGGCTACACCTTC
TRBV27	.	.	TRBJ2-1	CASSPRQGLYNEQFF	TGTGCCAGCAGTCCAAGACAGGGACTCTACAATGAGCAGTTCTTC
TRBV10-1	.	TRBD1	TRBJ1-1	CASSAGTGLNTEAFF	TGCGCCAGCAGTGCCGGGACAGGGTTGAACACTGAAGCTTTCTTT
TRBV2	.	.	TRBJ1-6	CASSRRTAKPPLNSPLHF	TGTGCCAGCAGTCGACGGACAGCGAAGCCCCCTTTAAATTCACCCCTCCACTTT
TRBV10-3	.	TRBD1	TRBJ1-1	CAISEPGQGGLGWTEAFF	TGTGCCATCAGTGAGCCGGGACAGGGCGGCTTGGGCTGGACTGAAGCTTTCTTT
TRBV24-1	.	TRBD1	TRBJ1-1	CATSDGGQGRSEAFF	TGTGCCACCAGTGATGGGGGACAGGGGAGATCTGAAGCTTTCTTT
TRBV7-8	.	TRBD1	TRBJ2-7	CASSWGQSYEQYF	TGTGCCAGCAGCTGGGGACAGAGCTACGAGCAGTACTTC
TRBV10-3	.	TRBD1	TRBJ2-7	CAISESGQGFEQYF	TGTGCCATCAGTGAGTCGGGACAGGGGTTCGAGCAGTACTTC
TRBV24-1	.	.	TRBJ1-1	CATRSQENTEAFF	TGTGCCACCAGGAGCCAGGAGAACACTGAAGCTTTCTTT
TRBV6-5	.	TRBD1	TRBJ1-2	CASTDRDRVYGYTF	TGTGCCAGCACCGACAGGGACAGGGTCTATGGCTACACCTTC
TRBV6-2/TRBV6-3	.	TRBD1	TRBJ1-2	CASSYGGLRTGRGYTF	TGTGCCAGCAGTTACGGCGGGTTGAGGACAGGGCGAGGCTACACCTTC
TRBV27	once	TRBD1	TRBJ2-2	CASSLVPPTGVPGELFF	TGTGCCAGCAGTTTAGTCCCCCCCACAGGGGTCCCCGGGGAGCTGTTTTTT
TRBV12-5	.	.	TRBJ2-5	CASGLDRNSGETQYF	TGTGCTAGTGGTTTGGACAGGAATTCAGGGGAGACCCAGTACTTC
TRBV9	once	TRBD2	TRBJ2-1	CASSVAHPGLAGQRGEQFF	TGTGCCAGCAGCGTAGCCCATCCGGGACTAGCGGGGCAAAGGGGTGAGCAGTTCTTC
TRBV19	once	.	TRBJ1-4	CASRQAVNEKLFF	TGTGCCAGCCGACAGGCCGTTAATGAAAAACTGTTTTTT
TRBV5-1	.	.	TRBJ1-4	CASSLEAGFNEKLFF	TGCGCCAGCAGCCTTGAGGCGGGGTTCAATGAAAAACTGTTTTTT
TRBV30	.	.	TRBJ2-7	CAWSSSRGSYEQYF	TGTGCCTGGAGTAGTTCGCGGGGCTCCTACGAGCAGTACTTC
TRBV27	.	TRBD1	TRBJ1-4	CASSPTAGQGREKLFF	TGTGCCAGCAGTCCTACCGCCGGACAGGGTAGAGAAAAACTGTTTTTT
TRBV7-9	.	.	TRBJ1-5	CASSLASYNQPQHF	TGTGCCAGCAGCTTAGCGTCTTACAATCAGCCCCAGCATTTT
TRBV5-5	.	.	TRBJ2-1	CASSTGMNEQFF	TGTGCCAGCAGTACAGGGATGAATGAGCAGTTCTTC
TRBV18	.	.	TRBJ1-2	CASSPPGRGYGYTF	TGTGCCAGCTCACCACCGGGCAGGGGATATGGCTACACCTTC
TRBV24-1	once	.	TRBJ2-3	CATSPRGSTDTQYF	TGTGCCACCAGTCCGAGGGGGAGCACAGATACGCAGTATTTT
TRBV7-7	.	.	TRBJ2-2	CASSLLTGNTGELFF	TGTGCCAGCAGCTTACTCACAGGGAACACCGGGGAGCTGTTTTTT
TRBV9	.	TRBD1	TRBJ1-1	CASSPRRGRTEAFF	TGTGCCAGCAGCCCGCGGAGGGGGCGGACTGAAGCTTTCTTT
TRBV21-1	.	.	TRBJ2-7	CARPEAGAYHEQYF	TGTGCCAGACCGGAGGCGGGAGCCTATCACGAGCAGTACTTC
TRBV2	once	TRBD2	TRBJ2-7	CASSEARVVAGGGSYEQYF	TGTGCCAGCAGTGAAGCGCGGGTAGTAGCGGGAGGTGGGTCCTACGAGCAGTACTTC
TRBV11-3	.	.	TRBJ1-1	CASSSSYGGMNTEAFF	TGTGCCAGCAGTTCATCGTATGGGGGCATGAACACTGAAGCTTTCTTT
TRBV6-5	.	.	TRBJ1-2	CASRVGDGYTF	TGTGCCAGCAGGGTCGGGGATGGCTACACCTTC
TRBV30	.	.	TRBJ1-3	CAWNRASGNTIYF	TGTGCCTGGAACAGGGCGTCCGGAAACACCATATATTTT
TRBV20-1	.	.	TRBJ2-7	CSATVTYEQYF	TGCAGTGCTACTGTAACCTACGAGCAGTACTTC
TRBV2	.	TRBD2	TRBJ2-2	CAVQLAGSTGELFF	TGTGCCGTACAACTAGCGGGGAGCACCGGGGAGCTGTTTTTT
TRBV5-5	.	.	TRBJ2-1	CASSSPSANEQFF	TGTGCCAGCAGCTCCCCCAGCGCTAATGAGCAGTTCTTC
TRBV12-3/TRBV12-4	.	.	TRBJ2-5	CASSRQVRETQYF	TGTGCCAGCAGCCGACAGGTCCGGGAGACCCAGTACTTC
TRBV7-9	.	TRBD2	TRBJ2-5	CASSLGEGSVRPETQYF	TGTGCCAGCAGCTTAGGGGAGGGTTCCGTGAGGCCAGAGACCCAGTACTTC
TRBV19	.	TRBD1	TRBJ2-1	CASSIPLGQGGHEQFF	TGTGCCAGTAGTATCCCGCTGGGACAGGGAGGTCATGAGCAGTTCTTC
TRBV5-4	.	.	TRBJ1-1	CASQTGKGNTEAFF	TGTGCCAGCCAGACAGGTAAAGGAAACACTGAAGCTTTCTTT
TRBV7-9	.	.	TRBJ2-7	CASSLEEDLVWYF	TGTGCCAGCAGCTTAGAGGAAGACTTAGTGTGGTACTTC
TRBV2	.	.	TRBJ2-7	CASTTSYEQYF	TGTGCCAGCACCACATCCTACGAGCAGTACTTC
TRBV18	.	.	TRBJ2-1	CASSPDRDEQFF	TGTGCCAGCTCACCAGACCGGGATGAGCAGTTCTTC